What follows are 23 T cell receptor beta chains derived from one specimen sequenced in a study of T cells in Graves' hyperthyroidism and ophthalmopathy. The investigators amplified TCR beta CDR3 regions from RNA transcripts. The HTBI primer set was used in a first-round RT-PCR of the TCR CDR3. TCRdb called the multiplex PCR reads again in MiXCR, with one record for every CDR3 protein. Here the sample spans 300,000 to 450,000 distinct CDR3 sequences, less than 20% being singletons. Source material: blood. The receptor set was obtained from a woman younger than 30 with Graves' hyperthyroidism that later progressed to Graves' ophthalmopathy.

This chain connects TRBV5-1 to TRBJ2-7; D is possibly TRBD2 (5 bases). V lost 0 bases to trimming and J lost 0 bases, with 13 bases between them. Per germline, CDR1 SGHRS and CDR2 YFSETQ. This CDR3 spans 16 amino acids. The CDR3 DNA sequence: TGCGCCAGCAGCTTGGTCCCGCTAGGGAGCTCCTACGAGCAGTACTTC. It codes for CASSLVPLGSSYEQYF.

This clonotype has a handful of counts. The gene calls are TRBV9 and TRBJ2-7, with 11 bases fitting TRBD1. The CDR3 length is 15 residues. Per the germline V gene, CDR1 is SGDLS and CDR2 is YYNGEE. J gave up 2 bases and V 0 bases, and 1 base lay outside the gene matches. The CDR3: CASSVEGQGAYEQYF. For the CDR3, the DNA is TGTGCCAGCAGCGTAGAGGGACAGGGGGCCTACGAGCAGTACTTC.

Many counts were recorded for this clonotype. V and J are TRBV27 and TRBJ1-1; D remains unclear. This CDR3 region has 15 residues. The ends were cut back, 5 bases at V and 0 bases at J, with 13 bases in the middle. In germline, CDR1 is MNHEY, CDR2 SMNVEV (reference sequence). CDR3 nucleotides: TGTGCCAGCAGTATCGGCGAGGGCTTGAACACTGAAGCTTTCTTT. The encoded protein is CASSIGEGLNTEAFF.

This chain joins TRBV9 and TRBJ2-7; D perhaps matches TRBD1 (6 bases). The V gene's germline CDR1 is SGDLS and CDR2 YYNGEE. V gave up 4 bases and J gave up 5 bases, with 13 bases separating them. The CDR3 covers 13 residues. The CDR3 DNA reads as TGTGCCAGCAGCCTTCACAGGGTTCACGAGCAGTACTTC. Amino acids: CASSLHRVHEQYF.

This clonotype was picked up many times. The chain uses TRBV12-3 or TRBV12-4 and TRBJ2-7; D unresolved. V lost 0 bases and J lost 3, with 9 bases in between. The CDR3 length is 14 residues. The CDR3 sequence: CASSLAGSRYEQYF. DNA of the CDR3: TGTGCCAGCAGTTTAGCGGGGTCCCGCTACGAGCAGTACTTC.

The genes are TRBV11-2 and TRBJ2-1; TRBD1 aligns across 7 bases. Unmatched junction bases numbered 6, after V lost 1 base and J lost 6 bases. There are 15 residues in the CDR3. The germline V gene has CDR1 SGHAT and CDR2 FQNNGV. CDR3 region: CASSLGQGVGNEQFF. The DNA of the CDR3 is TGTGCCAGCAGCTTAGGACAGGGAGTCGGCAATGAGCAGTTCTTC.

This clonotype has a handful of counts. The genes are TRBV27 and TRBJ2-1; weak D call: TRBD2 (7 bases). The V and J ends lost 6 bases and 2 bases respectively, with 8 bases between them. Germline V CDR1 and CDR2: MNHEY, SMNVEV (reference sequence). The CDR3 has 13 residues. CDR3 bases: TGTGCCAGCAGCGGGGGGCCCTACAATGAGCAGTTCTTC. It encodes CASSGGPYNEQFF.

This clonotype was picked up many times. The chain links TRBV7-9 to TRBJ2-7; D not resolved. The V gene's germline CDR1 is SEHNR and CDR2 FQNEAQ (reference sequence). V lost 5 bases, J lost 6 bases, and 14 bases lay in between. CDR3 length equals 13 residues. The CDR3 loop is CASSARGSGEQYF. The CDR3 nucleotides are TGTGCCAGCAGCGCCAGAGGCTCCGGCGAGCAGTACTTC.

This clonotype was seen a few times. This chain connects TRBV7-9 to TRBJ1-4; D is uncertain. The germline V gene encodes CDR1 SEHNR and CDR2 FQNEAQ (reference sequence). The CDR3 consists of 12 residues. V lost 5 bases, J lost 9 bases, and 10 bases lay in between. For the CDR3, the DNA is TGTGCCAGCAGCCTACGGACTCAAAAACTGTTTTTT. Translated: CASSLRTQKLFF. Drawing the rest from reference TRBV7-9 and TRBJ1-4, the complete variable domain is DTGVSQNPRHKITKRGQNVTFRCDPISEHNRLYWYRQTLGQGPEFLTYFQNEAQLEKSRLLSDRFSAERPKGSFSTLEIQRTEQGDSAMYLCASSLRTQKLFFGSGTQLSVL.

V usage is TRBV6-1 and J usage is TRBJ2-3, with 13 bases aligning to TRBD2. With 1 base clipped from V and 2 bases from J, the junction kept 3 bases outside the gene matches. The CDR3 is 17 residues long. The germline CDR1 and CDR2 sequences are MNHNS and SASEGT. This CDR3 reads CASSEGLAGGPTDTQYF. CDR3 sequence (DNA): TGTGCCAGCAGTGAAGGACTAGCGGGAGGTCCCACAGATACGCAGTATTTT.

A few counts support this clonotype. The V call is TRBV27, the J call TRBJ2-7, with 7 bases identical to TRBD2. Trimming took 5 bases from V and 2 from J; bases not matched to a gene: 9. The CDR3 covers 15 residues. Germline V gene data show CDR1 as MNHEY and CDR2 as SMNVEV (reference sequence). The CDR3 DNA sequence: TGTGCCAGCAGTCTACACCACGGGGGGACCTACGAGCAGTACTTC. Protein product: CASSLHHGGTYEQYF.

This clonotype was seen many times. The chain couples TRBV5-1 to TRBJ2-1; 10 bases map to TRBD2. After removal of 4 bases from V and 5 bases from J, the junction contained 6 bases not matched to a gene. Germline CDR1 SGHRS, CDR2 YFSETQ. The CDR3 is made up of 15 amino acids. CDR3 loop: CASSPRTSGNNEQFF. In nucleotides, the CDR3 is TGCGCCAGCAGCCCCCGGACTAGCGGCAACAATGAGCAGTTCTTC.

This clonotype occurred a few times. The junction and the germline gene differ at one end; a read error may be behind it. The chain has TRBV18 and TRBJ2-1; D gene ambiguous. Germline V CDR1 and CDR2: KGHSH, LQKENI. The CDR3 covers 16 residues. The CDR3 DNA is TGTGCCAGCTCACCGGCAAGTCTAAACTCCTACAATGTGCAGTTCTTC. This translates into CASSPASLNSYNVQFF. Full variable domain (remainder filled in from reference TRBV18 and TRBJ2-1): NAGVMQNPRHLVRRRGQEARLRCSPMKGHSHVYWYRQLPEEGLKFMVYLQKENIIDESGMPKERFSAEFPKEGPSILRIQQVVRGDSAAYFCASSPASLNSYNVQFFGPGTRLTVL.

This rearrangement joins TRBV6-2 or TRBV6-3 to TRBJ2-6; no firm D call. This CDR3 is built from 16 residues. Looked up from germline, CDR1 is MNHEY and CDR2 is SVGEGT. Trimming took 6 bases from V and 2 from J, leaving 14 bases between them. The CDR3 coding sequence is TGTGCCAGCAGGTTTCCCGAGGCCGCTGGGGCCAACGTCCTGACTTTC. Protein product: CASRFPEAAGANVLTF.

This clonotype appeared many times. The chain has TRBV29-1 and TRBJ2-5; 8 bases are a match to TRBD1. Losses at the gene ends were 4 bases for V and 5 bases for J; bases not matched to a gene: 12. Germline CDR1 reads SQVTM; CDR2 reads ANQGSEA. The CDR3 extends over 15 amino acids. The CDR3 is CSVGVWQGAVETQYF. Here the CDR3 DNA reads TGCAGCGTTGGGGTGTGGCAGGGGGCAGTGGAGACCCAGTACTTC.

This chain links TRBV12-3 or TRBV12-4 with TRBJ2-7; D is unresolved. Trimming pared 4 bases from V and 6 bases from J, leaving 10 bases between. CDR3 size: 12 residues. This CDR3 is CASSSTPVEQYF. CDR3 coding DNA: TGTGCCAGCAGTTCAACCCCCGTCGAGCAGTACTTC.

This clonotype has a count of ten or more. The chain combines TRBV3-1 with TRBJ2-1, with 9 bases lining up with TRBD2. Trimming at V came to 3 bases and at J to 3 bases, leaving 6 bases not matched to a gene. This CDR3 has 16 residues. Germline CDR1 is LGHDT and CDR2 is YNNKEL (reference sequence). DNA for the CDR3: TGTGCCAGCAGCCAGCGGGAGGGCCTGGGCTACAATGAGCAGTTCTTC. Its translation is CASSQREGLGYNEQFF.

The chain couples TRBV15 to TRBJ1-5; D gene ambiguous. From germline, CDR1 is LNHNV and CDR2 YYDKDF (reference sequence). The CDR3 runs to 15 residues. The V end lost 1 base, the J end lost 0 bases, and 7 bases lay between the germline ends. CDR3 sequence (DNA): TGTGCCACCAGCAGAGCTCGCTCTAGCAATCAGCCCCAGCATTTT. Residues: CATSRARSSNQPQHF.

This clonotype occurred many times. The V call is TRBV5-1, the J call TRBJ2-7; 9 bases align to TRBD1. Germline V gives CDR1 SGHRS, CDR2 YFSETQ. This CDR3 has 15 amino acids. Trimming cost V 0 bases and J 2 bases; bases outside gene matches: 3. The CDR3, as DNA: TGCGCCAGCAGCTTGGGAGGGACAGGGACCTACGAGCAGTACTTC. Its translation is CASSLGGTGTYEQYF.

This clonotype was recorded many times. V usage is TRBV20-1 and J usage is TRBJ1-5; D possibly corresponds to TRBD1 (6 bases). V dropped 7 bases and J dropped 3 bases, with 13 bases sitting between them. This CDR3 spans 13 amino acids. CDR1 is DFQATT and CDR2 is SNEGSKA in the germline V gene (reference sequence). The CDR3 reads CSVKQGLNQPQHF. DNA of the CDR3: TGCAGTGTTAAACAGGGACTCAATCAGCCCCAGCATTTT.

There are many counts of this clonotype. The chain has TRBV28 and TRBJ1-1; no clear D. The length of the CDR3 is 13 residues. V was pared by 8 bases and J by 6 bases, with 16 bases between. The germline V gene has CDR1 MDHEN and CDR2 SYDVKM. CDR3 DNA sequence: TGTGCCAGCTTTGTAGCAGCATCCGCTGAAGCTTTCTTT. Its protein is CASFVAASAEAFF.

This clonotype showed up many times. The chain couples TRBV6-1 to TRBJ1-2; tentatively, D is TRBD1 (5 bases). The CDR3 contains 17 residues. Per germline, CDR1 MNHNS and CDR2 SASEGT. V was clipped by 6 bases and J by 4 bases, with 24 bases between them. The CDR3 bases are TGTGCCAGCAGCGAAAACCTCGGAGGGGCCTCCCTCTATGGCTACACCTTC. It specifies CASSENLGGASLYGYTF.

A note on this clonotype: Just one base apart from a much larger clone, this may be a read error. The V and J genes are TRBV28 and TRBJ1-1; TRBD1 matches 7 bases. The CDR3 runs to 18 residues. CDR1 is MDHEN and CDR2 is SYDVKM in the germline V gene. The CDR3 protein is CASRTRQGTLRGDTEASF. Written as DNA, the CDR3 is TGTGCCAGCAGAACCAGACAGGGAACTTTAAGAGGGGACACTGAAGCTTCCTTT.